The rows below give T cell receptor beta chains drawn from one sample of a study of CD8 T cells in ankylosing spondylitis. From the 5' RACE reads, TCRdb called clonotypes with MiXCR, one entry per CDR3 protein. The sample yields 130,000 or so distinct CDR3 sequences, 7% seen once. The sample consisted of blood, either unsorted or a sorted T cell fraction (not recorded which). Receptors were obtained from a male donor with ankylosing spondylitis or in good health (not recorded which). Each CDR3 is given without its conserved first and last residue. D genes are given only for firm matches. The size entry gives once, few or many counts, or a class when the clone is expanded.

D	size	V	J	CDR3
.	few	TRBV20-1	TRBJ1-5	CARDFLGTSNNQPQH
.	many	TRBV7-2	TRBJ2-3	ASSPNGQNTDTQY
TRBD1	many	TRBV29-1	TRBJ2-1	SVEARDRFPYNEQF
.	many	TRBV5-1	TRBJ2-7	ASSGGVNEQY
.	many	TRBV20-1	TRBJ2-7	SARDGGSDEQY
TRBD2	many	TRBV20-1	TRBJ2-7	SARDLPGTTRYEQY
.	many	TRBV7-9	TRBJ2-7	ASSLWEEVEQY
.	many	TRBV3-1	TRBJ2-3	ASSPRGRLGMDTQY
TRBD2	many	TRBV4-2	TRBJ2-7	ASSQDQTSGAYEQY
.	many	TRBV20-1	TRBJ2-7	SARAPGGGWYEQY